Listed here is a single T cell receptor beta chain. Its target is not known. The DNA is omitted, as the CDR3 cannot be located on it reliably, and the CDR3 follows TCRdb's listing. This entry is derived from a study of tumor-infiltrating lymphocytes in localized non-small cell lung cancer. Profiled with immunoSEQ multiplex PCR; TCRdb holds only in-frame clones, not every one. The table has about 23,000 clones, around 78% seen once; the top ten hold 5.5% to 7.5%. Ends included, the CDR3 has 13 residues. Germline loops: CDR1 SGDLS, CDR2 YYNGEE. Study-wide findings and caveats: Different pieces of the same tissue went to different assays, confounding technical variation with intratumor heterogeneity.

This chain joins TRBV9 and TRBJ1-1. This TCR was sampled from a human donor with non-small cell lung cancer. Sequencing was performed on lung tumor tissue. CDR3 protein: CASSVVGGGSRFF.